This T cell receptor (beta chain) was identified in a study of T cell repertoires in cytomegalovirus infection (dated by TCRdb to the late 2010s). Study-level background: Recently identified HLA-C-restricted CMV epitopes, whose presentation resists viral immunomodulation, were targeted by peptide stimulations together with well-studied HLA-B-restricted epitopes. Donor HLA type was relevant to the analysis, because carriage of CMV infection together with the matching HLA type was indicated by public TCR beta signatures. General study outcomes and caveats: The ex vivo response was dominated by HLA-C-restricted CMV-specific TCR beta clonotypes, and the single most frequent clonotype in two of eight donors was supplied by these HLA-C-restricted clonotypes. In both this cohort and an independent cohort of 352 donors, the cumulative frequency of public TCR beta family members distinguished carriers of CMV infection plus the relevant HLA type.

Sequenced on an Illumina HiSeq 1500. The public reads were reanalyzed by TCRdb: fastp trimming at Q25, MiXCR alignment, in-frame beta chains only. Rows are unified per CDR3 protein, each entry keeping the most common DNA and genes. This sample has about 900,000 distinct CDR3 sequences in its table, and about a third of those were observed once. The ten most abundant clones make up around an eighth of the sample. Reading the label with the study, this specimen's treatment or condition is: in vitro stimulation with specific CMV peptide epitopes to enrich CMV-specific T cells. The germline V gene encodes CDR1 MNHNY and CDR2 SVGAGI (reference sequence). The CDR3 runs 14 residues from the cysteine to the phenylalanine. The entry retains the CDR3 DNA only, 42 bases that are in frame from base 1. V is pared back by 6 bases and J by 3 bases, with 14 bases lying between the germline termini. This clonotype was picked up a small number of times. The target of this receptor is not known. No much larger clone is present one base from it, and per-base qualities are unavailable.

The clonotype was recovered from a human donor in good health (CMV status not recorded). Some clones in this sample may be carry-over from other donors' samples. Sequenced material: cultured CD8+ T cells from PBMCs, taken from culture after CMV antigen stimulation. The chain joins TRBV6-6 to TRBJ1-1; TRBD1 might be the D gene, on 6 matching bases. The nucleotides read TGTGCCAGCAGGGTGGGGGCCCTTGACACTGAAGCTTTCTTT. Its protein reads: CASRVGALDTEAFF.